This entry features one T cell receptor beta chain sequence. Its cognate antigen has yet to be identified. No much larger clone exists at a distance of one base, and base qualities are not known. The CDR3 regions of human TCRbeta chains were analyzed by immunosequencing. Under the source paper's analysis protocol: TCRs in the repertoires were matched against a reference library of SARS-CoV-2-specific TCRs that had been generated with the MIRA antigen-specificity platform. Breadth was defined as the fraction of unique TCRs that were SARS-CoV-2-associated. Depth was defined as the fraction of total T cells that were SARS-CoV-2-associated. Each spike-specific TCR was assigned to its reactive spike region and to a CD4 or CD8 class using the MIRA data. Log10-transformed breadth and depth values were compared by one-way ANOVA with Sidak's multiple comparisons tests. Imported from immuneACCESS, the table was reduced by TCRdb to in-frame sequences with V and J called. These copies leave out some clones; in studies compared against another copy, an unresolved V gene accounts for under half, and the cause of the remainder is not known. V and J calls and clone size come straight from that table; D and trimming were deduced from the DNA. In all, the sample holds 84,000 or so clones, and about nine tenths of those were seen once. Over 2% of the sample rests with the top ten.

The sample's time point, from its label and the paper: baseline before first vaccination. Vaccinee samples came from UK trials COV001 and COV002, including a single-blind randomized controlled phase 2/3 trial of AZD1222 (ChAdOx1 nCoV-19) in healthy adults. For TCRbeta chain sequencing, PBMC samples were collected from trial participants at day 0 and at day 28 after the second dose. The source of the sample is a study of T cell responses to AZD1222 COVID-19 vaccine (dated by TCRdb to the early 2020s). About the full investigation: AZD1222 recipients whose second dose came at about 4 weeks and those whose second dose came at about 12 weeks were combined into one group, since spike-specific TCR depth and breadth did not differ between the two schedules. TCR sequencing was performed for more than 230 trial participants, of whom about 200 were given two doses of AZD1222 and around 25 were given two doses of MenACWY control vaccine. Trial participants were enrolled by age into 18-55, 56-69 and 70-plus year subgroups, with around 150, 28 and 57 TCR-sequenced participants respectively.

CDR3 length: 14 amino acids, cysteine to phenylalanine. This entry keeps only the CDR3 DNA: 42 bases, framed from base 1. V lost 3 bases and J lost 1 base; the stretch between them is 9 bases long. CDR1 and CDR2, looked up from the germline V gene, are KGHSH and LQKENI. Here is what the overall study found, with its caveats: In the small 56-69-year group, the increase in depth fell short of significance, most likely because of low power. The whole spike protein was spanned by vaccine-associated CD4 TCRs, and dominant responses were seen in regions 160-218 and 743-854. A significant rise in spike-specific TCR breadth and depth was observed after two AZD1222 doses relative to day 0 and relative to MenACWY recipients. Participants were mostly white British, with more females than males. The authors suggested clonal diversity may have been underestimated. Reportedly, almost half of the unique spike-specific TCRs recognized epitopes lying outside the regions that are mutated in the B.1.351 and B.1.1.7 variants. No day 14 peak-response samples were available, so repertoires were characterized only after the peak T cell response. Only five to seven AZD1222 recipients were SARS-CoV-2 seropositive at baseline, limiting conclusions about previously exposed vaccinees.

The sequence was collected from an adult in good health. The starting material was peripheral blood, obtained on day 0 of AZD1222 vaccination. This chain joins TRBV18 to TRBJ2-5; the D gene identity is not certain. The CDR3: CASSPRELQETQYF. The nucleotides read TGTGCCAGCTCACCTCGAGAGCTCCAAGAGACCCAGTACTTC.